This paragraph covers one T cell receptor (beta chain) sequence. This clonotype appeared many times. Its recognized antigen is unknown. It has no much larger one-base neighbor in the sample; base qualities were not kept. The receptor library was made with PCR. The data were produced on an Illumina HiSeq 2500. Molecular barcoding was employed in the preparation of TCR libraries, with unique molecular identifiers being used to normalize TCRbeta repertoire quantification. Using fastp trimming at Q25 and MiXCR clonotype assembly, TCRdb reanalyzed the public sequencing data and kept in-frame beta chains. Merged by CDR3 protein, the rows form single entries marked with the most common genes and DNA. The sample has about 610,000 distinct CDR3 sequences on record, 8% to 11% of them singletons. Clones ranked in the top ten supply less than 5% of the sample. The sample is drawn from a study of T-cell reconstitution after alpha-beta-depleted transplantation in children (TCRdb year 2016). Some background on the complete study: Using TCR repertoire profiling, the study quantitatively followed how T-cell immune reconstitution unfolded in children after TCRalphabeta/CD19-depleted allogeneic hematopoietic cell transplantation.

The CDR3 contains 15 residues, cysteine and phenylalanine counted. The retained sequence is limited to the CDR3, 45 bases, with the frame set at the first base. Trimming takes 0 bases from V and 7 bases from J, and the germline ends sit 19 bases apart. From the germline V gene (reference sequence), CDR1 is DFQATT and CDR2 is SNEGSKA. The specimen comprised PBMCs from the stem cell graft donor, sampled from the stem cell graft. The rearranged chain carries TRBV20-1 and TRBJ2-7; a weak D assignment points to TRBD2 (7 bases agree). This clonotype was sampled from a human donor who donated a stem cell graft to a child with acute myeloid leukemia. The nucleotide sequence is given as TGCAGTGCTAGAGATAAGGGGGAGGGCCTCGGGGAGCAGTACTTC. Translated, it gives CSARDKGEGLGEQYF.